The 3 T cell receptor beta chains presented below share a single source sample, sequenced in a study of Tregs in tolerant kidney transplant recipients. Assay used: immunoSEQ multiplex PCR; TCRdb lists only in-frame clones, some missing. Here the sample table reports under 30,000 clones. The nonmyeloablative bone marrow transplants came from related graft donors, with transient mixed chimerism. This specimen was CD4+ T cells from blood (PBMCs), taken 6 months after the transplant. The receptors come from a human patient who received a combined kidney and bone marrow transplant. Among the T cells, some may be from the graft donor.

A remark on this clone: The read halts 3 residues ahead of the CDR3 end, with the missing end drawn from the germline J gene. The chain uses TRBV2 and TRBJ2-3, with 10 bases lining up with TRBD2. Unmatched junction bases numbered 5, after V lost 6 bases and J lost 5 bases. The V gene's germline CDR1 is SNHLY and CDR2 FYNNEI. CDR3 length equals 14 residues. The sequenced part of the CDR3 DNA is TGTGCCAGCAGCGTAGCGGGGGGCAGAGATACG. It specifies CASSVAGGRDT. The whole CDR3 reads CASSVAGGRDTQYF.

Of note for this clone: The CDR3 end falls 3 residues outside the read, so it is completed with the germline J gene. The chain joins TRBV2 to TRBJ2-7, with D unclear. This CDR3 has 12 amino acids. The germline CDR1 and CDR2 sequences are SNHLY and FYNNEI. Trimming removed 7 bases from V and 4 bases from J, with 11 bases in between. CDR3 loop: CASKGLGYEQYF. The CDR3 bases that were read are TGTGCCAGCAAGGGCTTAGGATACGAG.

About this clone: The read falls 3 residues short of the CDR3 end, and the missing part is taken from the germline J gene. This chain uses TRBV19 with TRBJ1-6, with a weak D call TRBD1 (6 bases). Germline V gives CDR1 LNHDA, CDR2 SQIVND (reference sequence). V was trimmed by 8 bases and J by 10 bases, leaving 21 bases between them. This CDR3 has 15 residues. CDR3 bases read: TGTGCCAGTGCCGCGGAAGGGGGGGCGATGTCACCC. This codes for CASAAEGGAMSP. The CDR3 in its entirety is CASAAEGGAMSPLHF.